This T cell receptor (beta chain) was sequenced during a study of technical replicates of blood from a handful of donors. The ends were cut back, 6 bases at V and 2 bases at J, with 11 bases in the middle. The CDR3 consists of 14 residues. The germline V gene has CDR1 SGHTA and CDR2 FQGNSA. Produced via immunoSEQ multiplex PCR; TCRdb's table is partial and in-frame only. Among about 71,000 clones listed, roughly 92% were seen once. J is TRBJ2-1 and V is TRBV7-2, with D perhaps TRBD1 (6 bases). The receptor comes from a human donor in good health. Material for sequencing was T cells isolated from PBMCs. For the CDR3, the DNA is TGTGCCAGCAGAAGAGGGGGTACCTACAATGAGCAGTTCTTC. It is translated as CASRRGGTYNEQFF. The variable domain in full, completed from reference TRBV7-2 and TRBJ2-1, reads GAGVSQSPSNKVTEKGKDVELRCDPISGHTALYWYRQSLGQGLEFLIYFQGNSAPDKSGLPSDRFSAERTGGSVSTLTIQRTQQEDSAVYLCASRRGGTYNEQFFGPGTRLTVL.